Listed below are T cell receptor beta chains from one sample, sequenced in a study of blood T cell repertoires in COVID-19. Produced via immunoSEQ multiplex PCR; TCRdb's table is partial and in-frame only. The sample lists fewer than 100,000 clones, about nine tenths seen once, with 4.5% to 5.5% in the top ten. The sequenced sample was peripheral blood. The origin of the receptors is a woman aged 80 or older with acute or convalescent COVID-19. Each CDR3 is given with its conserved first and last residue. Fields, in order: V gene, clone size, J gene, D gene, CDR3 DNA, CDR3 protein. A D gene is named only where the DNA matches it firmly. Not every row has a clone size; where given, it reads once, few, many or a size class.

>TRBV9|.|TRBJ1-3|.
TGTGCCAGCAGCCCACGGTACTCTGGAAACACCATATATTTT
CASSPRYSGNTIYF
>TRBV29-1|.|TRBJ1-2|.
TGCAGCGTTGAAGTCAGCGGAATCGGGGGCTACACCTTC
CSVEVSGIGGYTF
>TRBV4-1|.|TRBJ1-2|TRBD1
TGCGCCAGCAGCCAAGATGGACAGGGTGGTGGCTACACCTTC
CASSQDGQGGGYTF
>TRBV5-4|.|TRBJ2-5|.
TGTGCCAGCAGCTTGGCAGGGCGGGAGACCCAGTACTTC
CASSLAGRETQYF
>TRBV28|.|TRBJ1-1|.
TGTGCCAGCAGTTTATATGTCGCTGAAGCTTTCTTT
CASSLYVAEAFF
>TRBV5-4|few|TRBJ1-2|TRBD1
TGTGCCAGCAGCTTGGGACAGGGGGCGCAAGCTAACTATGGCTACACCTTC
CASSLGQGAQANYGYTF
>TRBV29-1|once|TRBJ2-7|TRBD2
TGCAGCGTCCAGTCCGGGACTAGAAGTAGCGAGCAGTACTTC
CSVQSGTRSSEQYF
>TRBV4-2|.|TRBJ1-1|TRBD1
TGTGCCAGCAGCCAAGCAAGGTCAGGGGGCTCGAACACTGAAGCTTTCTTT
CASSQARSGGSNTEAFF
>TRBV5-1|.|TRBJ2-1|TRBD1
TGCGCCAGCAGCTTGGGGGACAGGGTGAGATACAATGAGCAGTTCTTC
CASSLGDRVRYNEQFF
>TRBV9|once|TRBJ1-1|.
TGTGCCAGCAGCGTAGCGGGCGGGTTGAACACTGAAGCTTTCTTT
CASSVAGGLNTEAFF
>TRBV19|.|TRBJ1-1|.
TGTGCCAGTAGTACCAGATCGACAGTGAACACTGAAGCTTTCTTT
CASSTRSTVNTEAFF
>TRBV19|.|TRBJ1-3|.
TGTGCCAGTAGTATAGACAATCACTCTGGAAACACCATATATTTT
CASSIDNHSGNTIYF
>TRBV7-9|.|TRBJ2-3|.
TGTGCCAGCAGCTTAGGGGGGCAGACCAGCGCAGATACGCAGTATTTT
CASSLGGQTSADTQYF
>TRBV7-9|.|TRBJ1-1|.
TGTGCCAGCAGCTTAGGGGACAAGAAGAACACTGAAGCTTTCTTT
CASSLGDKKNTEAFF
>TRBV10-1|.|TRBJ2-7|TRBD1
TGCGCCAGCGGACAGGGGGCCTACGAGCAGTACTTC
CASGQGAYEQYF
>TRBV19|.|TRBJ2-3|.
TGTGCCAGTGGTTGGGGGGGCCGGGCAGATACGCAGTATTTT
CASGWGGRADTQYF
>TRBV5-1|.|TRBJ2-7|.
TGCGCCAGCAGCGGGGACATCTTCTCCTACGAGCAGTACTTC
CASSGDIFSYEQYF
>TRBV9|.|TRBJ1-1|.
TGTGCCAGCAGCGTAGGGCCAGGGAACACTGAAGCTTTCTTT
CASSVGPGNTEAFF
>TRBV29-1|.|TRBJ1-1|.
TGCAGCGGGGGCCAGTCAACTGAAGCTTTCTTT
CSGGQSTEAFF
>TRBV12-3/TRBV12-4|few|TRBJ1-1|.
TGTGCCAGCAATCGACAGGTCACTGAAGCTTTCTTT
CASNRQVTEAFF
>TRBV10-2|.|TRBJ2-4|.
TGCGCCAGCAGTGAGTGGACAGACATTCAGTACTTC
CASSEWTDIQYF
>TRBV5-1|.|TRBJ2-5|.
TGCGCCAGCAGCTTGGTCAGGGGTCAAGAGACCCAGTACTTC
CASSLVRGQETQYF
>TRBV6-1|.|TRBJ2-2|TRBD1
TGTGCCAGCAGTGAAGCGCTTCATGGACAGGGTTTCACCGGGGAGCTGTTTTTT
CASSEALHGQGFTGELFF
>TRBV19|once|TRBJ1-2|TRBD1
TGTGCCAGTAGTTCGGACAGGGACAGTAACTATGGCTACACCTTC
CASSSDRDSNYGYTF
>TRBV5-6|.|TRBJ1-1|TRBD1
TGTGCCAGCAGCCCCCGACAGGGGAACACTGAAGCTTTCTTT
CASSPRQGNTEAFF
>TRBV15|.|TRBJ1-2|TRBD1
TGTGCCACCAGCAGCGGACAGGTCTATGGCTACACCTTC
CATSSGQVYGYTF
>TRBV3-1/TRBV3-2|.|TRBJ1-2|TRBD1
TGTGCCAGCAGCCTCCGGACAGGGGTTGGCTACACCTTC
CASSLRTGVGYTF
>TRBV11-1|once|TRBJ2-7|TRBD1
TGTGCCAGCAGTAGACAGGGCTCCTCCTACGAGCAGTACTTC
CASSRQGSSYEQYF
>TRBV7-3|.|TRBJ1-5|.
TGTGCCAGCAGCTTAAAAGGGGGTCAGCCCCAGCATTTT
CASSLKGGQPQHF
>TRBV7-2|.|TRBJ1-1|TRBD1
TGTGCCAGCAGCTTAGCGATAGGGGGCCAAGCTTTCTTT
CASSLAIGGQAFF
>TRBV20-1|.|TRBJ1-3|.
TGCAGTGCCGTTTTTGGAAACACCATATATTTT
CSAVFGNTIYF
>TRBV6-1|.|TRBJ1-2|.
TGTGCCAGCAGTTGGGGGGGTGGCTACACCTTC
CASSWGGGYTF
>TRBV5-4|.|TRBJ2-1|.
TGTGCCAGCAGCCCCCCACCCACTAATCGTCACAATGAGCAGTTCTTC
CASSPPPTNRHNEQFF
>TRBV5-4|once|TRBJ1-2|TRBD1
TGTGCCAGCAGCAGGGGACAGAACAGCTATGGCTACACCTTC
CASSRGQNSYGYTF
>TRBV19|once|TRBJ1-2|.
TGTGCCAGTAGTGCCACAATGGGCAACTATGGCTACACCTTC
CASSATMGNYGYTF
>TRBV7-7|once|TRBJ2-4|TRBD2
TGTGCTAGCAGCCGCTTGACTAGCGGGAGCTTC
CASSRLTSGSF
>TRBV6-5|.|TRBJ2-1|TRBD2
TGTGCCAGCAGACGGACTAGCGGGGGTTTCAATGAGCAGTTCTTC
CASRRTSGGFNEQFF
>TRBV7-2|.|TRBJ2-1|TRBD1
TGTGCCACCGGACAGGGGACTTACAATGAGCAGTTCTTC
CATGQGTYNEQFF
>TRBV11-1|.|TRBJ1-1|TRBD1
TGTGCCAGCAGCTTAGACAGGGGTACTGAAGCTTTCTTT
CASSLDRGTEAFF
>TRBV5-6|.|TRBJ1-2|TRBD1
TGTGCCAGCAGCTTGGGTCAAGGGACAGGGGGCAAATATGGCTACACCTTC
CASSLGQGTGGKYGYTF
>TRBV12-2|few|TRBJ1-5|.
TGTGCAAGTCGCTTAACCTTTAGGACAGGGGAGGGCCAGCCCCAGCATTTT
CASRLTFRTGEGQPQHF
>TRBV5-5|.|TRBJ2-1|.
TGTGCCAGCAGCTTGCTCGGGCGTCAGGCGGGTGAGCAGTTCTTC
CASSLLGRQAGEQFF
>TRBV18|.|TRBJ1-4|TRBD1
TGTGCCAGCTCACCCCTACTTCTGACAGGGGGAGAAAAACTGTTTTTT
CASSPLLLTGGEKLFF
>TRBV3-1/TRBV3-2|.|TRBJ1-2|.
TGTGCCAGCAGCCAAGAACAAAGCTATGGCTACACCTTC
CASSQEQSYGYTF
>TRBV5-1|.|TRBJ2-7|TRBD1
TGCGCCAGCAGCCCACAGGGGATCTTTTACGAGCAGTACTTC
CASSPQGIFYEQYF
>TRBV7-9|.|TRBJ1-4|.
TGTGCCAGCAGCTCGTCAGGGTGGGGTGAAAAACTGTTTTTT
CASSSSGWGEKLFF
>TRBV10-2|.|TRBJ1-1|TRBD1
TGCGCCAGCTGTGGGACAGGGCCAAACACTGAAGCTTTCTTT
CASCGTGPNTEAFF
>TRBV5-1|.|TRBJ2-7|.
TGCGCCAGCAGCTTGGAAAGTCTAAATACCGATATCCCCTACGAGCAGTACTTC
CASSLESLNTDIPYEQYF
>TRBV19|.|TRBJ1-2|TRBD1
TGTGCCAGTAGTGAGGGACAGCTTCTTAACTATGGCTACACCTTC
CASSEGQLLNYGYTF
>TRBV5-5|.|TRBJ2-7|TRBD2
TGTGCCAGCAGCTTGGGACTAGCGGGAGGTTCCTCCTACGAGCAGTACTTC
CASSLGLAGGSSYEQYF
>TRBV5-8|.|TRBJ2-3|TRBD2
TGTGCCAGCAGCACCGGACTAGCGGGCAGCACAGATACGCAGTATTTT
CASSTGLAGSTDTQYF
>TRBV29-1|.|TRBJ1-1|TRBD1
TGCAGCGTTCCAGGGACAGTGGACACTGAAGCTTTCTTT
CSVPGTVDTEAFF
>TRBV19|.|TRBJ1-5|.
TGTGCCAGTAGTATAAGTTCCTATGCAGGGCCGGGCCAGCCCCAGCATTTT
CASSISSYAGPGQPQHF
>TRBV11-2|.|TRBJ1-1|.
TGTGCCAGCAGCTTGCGGGACGGAAACACTGAAGCTTTCTTT
CASSLRDGNTEAFF
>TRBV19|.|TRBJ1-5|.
TGTGCCAGTAGTATGTGGCGGGGAGACAATCAGCCCCAGCATTTT
CASSMWRGDNQPQHF